This TCR beta chain was identified during a study of T cells in Graves' hyperthyroidism and ophthalmopathy. This clonotype was recorded at least ten times. Uncontrolled infection, other autoimmune disease, pregnancy or lactation disqualified patients from enrolment. The blood was taken when hyperthyroidism was first diagnosed, before any ophthalmopathy symptoms showed up. TCR beta CDR3 region amplification was performed from RNA transcripts. The HTBI primer set drove a first-round RT-PCR of the TCR CDR3. TCRdb fed the multiplex PCR reads into MiXCR, producing one record per CDR3 protein. The sample has roughly 250,000 distinct CDR3 sequences; about 14% are singletons. J was trimmed by 9 bases and V by 4 bases; bases with no gene match: 4. This CDR3 contains 14 residues. Germline CDR1 reads SGHRS; CDR2 reads YFSETQ.

The material sequenced was blood. This sequence was found in a woman aged 35 to 49 with Graves' hyperthyroidism that later progressed to Graves' ophthalmopathy. V is TRBV5-1 and J is TRBJ2-1; TRBD2 aligns across 13 bases. CDR3 sequence: CASSGTSGNGEQFF. The CDR3 DNA reads TGCGCCAGCAGCGGGACTAGCGGGAATGGTGAGCAGTTCTTC.